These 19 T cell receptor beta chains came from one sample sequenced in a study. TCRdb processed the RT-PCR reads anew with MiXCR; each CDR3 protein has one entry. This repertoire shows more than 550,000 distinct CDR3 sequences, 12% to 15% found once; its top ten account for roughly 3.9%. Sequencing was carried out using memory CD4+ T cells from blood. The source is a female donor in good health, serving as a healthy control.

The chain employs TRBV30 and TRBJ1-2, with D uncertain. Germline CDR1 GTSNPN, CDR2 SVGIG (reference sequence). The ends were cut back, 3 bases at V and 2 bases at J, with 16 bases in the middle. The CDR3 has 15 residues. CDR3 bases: TGTGCCTGGAGCCCGTGGACTCATGGGAACTATGGCTACACCTTC. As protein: CAWSPWTHGNYGYTF.

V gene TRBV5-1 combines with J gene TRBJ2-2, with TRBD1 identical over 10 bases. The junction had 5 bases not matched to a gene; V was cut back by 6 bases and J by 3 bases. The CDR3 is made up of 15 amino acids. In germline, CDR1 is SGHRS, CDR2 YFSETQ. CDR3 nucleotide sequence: TGCGCCAGCAACCCCGGGACAGGGGACACCGGGGAGCTGTTTTTT. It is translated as CASNPGTGDTGELFF.

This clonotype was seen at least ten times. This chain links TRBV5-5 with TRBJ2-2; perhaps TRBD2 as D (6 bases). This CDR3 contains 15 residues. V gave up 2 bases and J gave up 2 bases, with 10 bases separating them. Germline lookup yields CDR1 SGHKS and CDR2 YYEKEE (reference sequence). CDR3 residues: CASSFSGVNTGELFF. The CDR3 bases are TGTGCCAGCAGCTTTAGCGGAGTCAACACCGGGGAGCTGTTTTTT.

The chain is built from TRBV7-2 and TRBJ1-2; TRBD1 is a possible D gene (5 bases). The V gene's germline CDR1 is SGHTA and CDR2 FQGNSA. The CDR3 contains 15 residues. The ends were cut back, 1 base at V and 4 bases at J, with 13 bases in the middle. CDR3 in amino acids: CASSLEGSRGYGYTF. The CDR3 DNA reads TGTGCCAGCAGCTTAGAAGGGTCGAGGGGCTATGGCTACACCTTC.

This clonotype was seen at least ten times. This CDR3 reads CASSQDPPLAGSTDTQYF. For the CDR3, the DNA is TGCGCCAGCAGCCAAGATCCCCCGCTAGCGGGCAGCACAGATACGCAGTATTTT. The rearrangement uses TRBV4-3 and TRBJ2-3; 8 bases line up with TRBD2. V lost 0 bases and J lost 0; bases outside the gene matches: 8. The germline gives CDR1 LGHNA, CDR2 YSLEER. The CDR3 totals 18 residues.

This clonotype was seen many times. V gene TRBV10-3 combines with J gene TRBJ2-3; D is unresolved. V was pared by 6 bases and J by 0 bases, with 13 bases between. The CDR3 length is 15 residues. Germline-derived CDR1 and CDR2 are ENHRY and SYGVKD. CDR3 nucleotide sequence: TGTGCCATCAGCCCCAAAAGTGCTAGCACAGATACGCAGTATTTT. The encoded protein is CAISPKSASTDTQYF.

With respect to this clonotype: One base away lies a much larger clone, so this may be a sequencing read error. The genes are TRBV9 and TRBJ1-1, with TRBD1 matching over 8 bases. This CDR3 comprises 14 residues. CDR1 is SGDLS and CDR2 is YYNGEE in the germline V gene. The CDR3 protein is CAISVRGLDTEAFF. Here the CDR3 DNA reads TGTGCCATCAGCGTCAGGGGGCTTGACACTGAAGCTTTCTTT.

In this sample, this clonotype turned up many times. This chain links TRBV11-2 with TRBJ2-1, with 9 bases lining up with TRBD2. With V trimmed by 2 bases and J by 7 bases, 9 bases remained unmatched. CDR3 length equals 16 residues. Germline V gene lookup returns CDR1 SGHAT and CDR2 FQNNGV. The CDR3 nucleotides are TGTGCCAGCAGCTTAATCGCGGGACTAGCAGGAAATGAGCAGTTCTTC. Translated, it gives CASSLIAGLAGNEQFF.

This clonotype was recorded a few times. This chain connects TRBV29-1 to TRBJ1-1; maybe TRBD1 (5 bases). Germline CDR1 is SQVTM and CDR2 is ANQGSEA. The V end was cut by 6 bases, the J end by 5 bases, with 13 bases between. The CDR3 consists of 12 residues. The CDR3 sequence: CSVQGGDTEAFF. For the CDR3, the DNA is TGCAGCGTCCAGGGTGGTGATACTGAAGCTTTCTTT. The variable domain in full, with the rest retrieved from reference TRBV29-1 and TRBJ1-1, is SAVISQKPSRDICQRGTSLTIQCQVDSQVTMMFWYRQQPGQSLTLIATANQGSEATYESGFVIDKFPISRPNLTFSTLTVSNMSPEDSSIYLCSVQGGDTEAFFGQGTRLTVV.

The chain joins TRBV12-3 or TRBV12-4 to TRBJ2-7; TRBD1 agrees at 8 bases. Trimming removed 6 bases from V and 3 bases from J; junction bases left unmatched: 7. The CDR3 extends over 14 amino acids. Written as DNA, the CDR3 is TGTGCCAGCAGCGGACAGGGTAGCCGCTACGAGCAGTACTTC. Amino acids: CASSGQGSRYEQYF.

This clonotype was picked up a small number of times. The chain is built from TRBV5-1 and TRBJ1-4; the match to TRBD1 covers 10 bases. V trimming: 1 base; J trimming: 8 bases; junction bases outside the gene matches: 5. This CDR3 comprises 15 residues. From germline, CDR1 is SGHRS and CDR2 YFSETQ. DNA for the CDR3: TGCGCCAGCAGCTTGACCGGGACAGGGGAGGAAAAACTGTTTTTT. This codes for CASSLTGTGEEKLFF.

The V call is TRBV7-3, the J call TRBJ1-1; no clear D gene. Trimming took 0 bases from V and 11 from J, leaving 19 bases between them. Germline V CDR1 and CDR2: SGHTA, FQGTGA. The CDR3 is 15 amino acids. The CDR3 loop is CASSLTPGTPGSAFF. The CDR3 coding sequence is TGTGCCAGCAGCTTAACCCCAGGAACACCCGGCTCGGCTTTCTTT.

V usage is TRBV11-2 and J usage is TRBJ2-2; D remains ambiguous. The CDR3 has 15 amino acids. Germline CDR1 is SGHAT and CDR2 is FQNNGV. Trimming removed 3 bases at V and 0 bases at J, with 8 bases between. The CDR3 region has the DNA TGTGCCAGCAGCTTGCACAGCGCGAACACCGGGGAGCTGTTTTTT. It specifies CASSLHSANTGELFF.

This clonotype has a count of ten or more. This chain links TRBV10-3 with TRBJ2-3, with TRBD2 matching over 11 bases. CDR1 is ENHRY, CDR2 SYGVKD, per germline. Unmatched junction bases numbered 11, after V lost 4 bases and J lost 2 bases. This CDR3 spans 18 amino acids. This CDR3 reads CAISGPGTSGSHTDTQYF. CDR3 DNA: TGTGCCATCAGTGGCCCCGGCACTAGCGGGAGTCACACAGATACGCAGTATTTT.

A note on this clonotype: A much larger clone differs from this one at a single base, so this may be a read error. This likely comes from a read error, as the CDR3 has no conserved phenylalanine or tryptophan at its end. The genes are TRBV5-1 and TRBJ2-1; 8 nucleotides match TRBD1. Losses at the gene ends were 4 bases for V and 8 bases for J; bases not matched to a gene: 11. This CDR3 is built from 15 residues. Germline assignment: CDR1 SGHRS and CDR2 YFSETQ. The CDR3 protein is CASSHGQGVVDEQFL. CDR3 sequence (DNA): TGCGCCAGCAGCCACGGACAGGGAGTTGTTGATGAGCAGTTCCTC.

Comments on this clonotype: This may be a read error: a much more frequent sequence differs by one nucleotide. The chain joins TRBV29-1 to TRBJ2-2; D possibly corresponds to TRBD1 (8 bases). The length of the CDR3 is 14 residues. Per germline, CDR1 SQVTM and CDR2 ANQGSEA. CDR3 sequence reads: CSVKRQGRAGEPFF. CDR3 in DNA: TGCAGCGTTAAAAGACAGGGGAGGGCCGGGGAGCCGTTTTTT.

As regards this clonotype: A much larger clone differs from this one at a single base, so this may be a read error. The CDR3 region is CASSSLAGGTADTRYF. In DNA form, the CDR3 reads TGTGCCAGCAGCTCCCTAGCGGGAGGTACGGCAGATACGCGGTATTTT. The genes are TRBV7-3 and TRBJ2-3; 11 positions agree with TRBD2. Germline V gives CDR1 SGHTA, CDR2 FQGTGA. The CDR3 contains 16 residues.

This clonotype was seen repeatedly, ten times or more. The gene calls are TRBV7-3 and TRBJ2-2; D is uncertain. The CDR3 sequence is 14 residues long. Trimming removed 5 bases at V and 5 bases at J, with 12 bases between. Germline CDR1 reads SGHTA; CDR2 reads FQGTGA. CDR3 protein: CASSPRLRTGELFF. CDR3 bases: TGTGCCAGCAGCCCTCGTCTGAGAACCGGGGAGCTGTTTTTT. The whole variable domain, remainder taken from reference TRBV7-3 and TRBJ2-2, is GAGVSQTPSNKVTEKGKYVELRCDPISGHTALYWYRQSLGQGPEFLIYFQGTGAADDSGLPNDRFFAVRPEGSVSTLKIQRTERGDSAVYLCASSPRLRTGELFFGEGSRLTVL.

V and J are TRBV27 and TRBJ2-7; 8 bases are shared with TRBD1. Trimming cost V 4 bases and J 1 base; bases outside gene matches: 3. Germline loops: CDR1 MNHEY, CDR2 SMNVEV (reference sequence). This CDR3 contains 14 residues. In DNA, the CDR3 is TGTGCCAGCAGTTGGGGACAGGCTTCCTACGAGCAGTACTTC. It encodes CASSWGQASYEQYF.